The 17 T cell receptor beta chains given below trace back to one sample, sequenced in a study of T cells after yellow fever vaccination. TCRdb called the 5' RACE reads again in MiXCR, with one record for every CDR3 protein. The table lists under 600,000 distinct CDR3 sequences, about 14% of them singletons. The source was PBMCs, collected on the day of the yellow fever booster vaccination. These TCRs come from a man aged 30-40 years who received the YFV17D yellow fever vaccine.

This clonotype was counted between two and nine times. The V and J genes are TRBV7-2 and TRBJ2-3; no firm D call. From germline, CDR1 is SGHTA and CDR2 FQGNSA. Between the trimmed V and J ends, which lost 5 bases and 0 bases, there was a span of 12 bases. This CDR3 region has 15 residues. CDR3 nucleotide sequence: TGTGCCAGCAGCCCCTTCGGGCTAAGCACAGATACGCAGTATTTT. It translates to CASSPFGLSTDTQYF. The full variable domain, rest sourced from reference TRBV7-2 and TRBJ2-3, is GAGVSQSPSNKVTEKGKDVELRCDPISGHTALYWYRQSLGQGLEFLIYFQGNSAPDKSGLPSDRFSAERTGGSVSTLTIQRTQQEDSAVYLCASSPFGLSTDTQYFGPGTRLTVL.

This clonotype occurred a few times. This chain uses TRBV29-1 with TRBJ2-5; TRBD2 matches 13 bases. Germline lookup yields CDR1 SQVTM and CDR2 ANQGSEA. The CDR3 is made up of 15 amino acids. J gave up 4 bases and V 6 bases, and 8 bases lay outside the gene matches. CDR3 sequence (DNA): TGCAGCGTCCCGGGACTAGCGGGAAGGGGAGAGACCCAGTACTTC. This sequence encodes CSVPGLAGRGETQYF. The full variable domain, with the rest looked up from reference TRBV29-1 and TRBJ2-5, is SAVISQKPSRDICQRGTSLTIQCQVDSQVTMMFWYRQQPGQSLTLIATANQGSEATYESGFVIDKFPISRPNLTFSTLTVSNMSPEDSSIYLCSVPGLAGRGETQYFGPGTRLLVL.

This clonotype has just a few counts. Mismatch with germline at one junction end may stem from a read error. The J gene is TRBJ2-1, the V gene TRBV5-1, with 8 bases fitting TRBD2. The germline V gene encodes CDR1 SGHRS and CDR2 YFSETQ. The CDR3 is 12 amino acids. The CDR3 nucleotides are TGCGCCAGCAGCTACGCTAGCGGGCCCCCGACCTTC. Its translation is CASSYASGPPTF.

The rearrangement links TRBV27 to TRBJ2-7, with 7 bases fitting TRBD1. V gave up 8 bases and J gave up 6 bases; unmatched junction bases: 7. The CDR3 is made up of 12 amino acids. CDR1 MNHEY and CDR2 SMNVEV come from the germline V gene (reference sequence). The CDR3 DNA reads as TGTGCCAGCGCCGGGGCAGGGGGCGAGCAGTACTTC. Translating gives CASAGAGGEQYF.

This clonotype appeared a few times. V gene TRBV6-5 combines with J gene TRBJ1-2; the D is unclear. Germline V CDR1 and CDR2: MNHEY, SVGAGI. The ends were cut back, 2 bases at V and 2 bases at J, with 6 bases in the middle. The CDR3 has 13 residues. The CDR3 sequence: CASSYEGNYGYTF. In DNA, the CDR3 is TGTGCCAGCAGTTACGAAGGAAACTATGGCTACACCTTC.

This clonotype showed up just a few times. The chain employs TRBV27 and TRBJ2-1; tentative D call: TRBD2 (8 bases). Germline CDR1 reads MNHEY; CDR2 reads SMNVEV (reference sequence). V lost 8 bases to trimming and J lost 6 bases, with 23 bases between them. The CDR3 loop spans 16 amino acids. The CDR3 here is CASQGGGGGLLNEQFF. CDR3 DNA sequence: TGTGCCAGCCAGGGGGGGGGCGGGGGGCTGCTCAATGAGCAGTTCTTC.

The chain links TRBV4-3 to TRBJ1-1, with D tentatively TRBD1 (6 bases). This CDR3 spans 14 amino acids. Germline V gives CDR1 LGHNA, CDR2 YSLEER. Trimming left V 4 bases short and J 1 base short, with 10 bases between. The DNA for the CDR3 is TGCGCCAGCAGCCCCGGGACAAAGAACACTGAAGCTTTCTTT. It is translated as CASSPGTKNTEAFF.

In DNA form, the CDR3 reads TGCGCCAGCAGTATACAGGGGGCGTCCCAAGAGACCCAGTACTTC. Translation: CASSIQGASQETQYF. The chain joins TRBV5-1 to TRBJ2-5; TRBD1 agrees at 9 bases. CDR1 is SGHRS, CDR2 YFSETQ, per germline. The CDR3 length is 15 residues. The trim removed 5 bases at V and 1 base at J, leaving 6 bases unmatched.

Of note for this clonotype: An end of the junction differs from the germline gene, which may be a read error. V and J are TRBV4-1 and TRBJ2-7; 7 bases match TRBD2. CDR1 is MGHRA, CDR2 YSYEKL, per germline. The CDR3 has 13 residues. The chain's CDR3 is CANSGDLLYEQYF. DNA for the CDR3: TGCGCCAACAGCGGGGACCTACTCTACGAGCAGTACTTC.

The J gene is TRBJ1-5, the V gene TRBV27; the D gene is possibly TRBD1 (6 bases). The CDR3 runs 15 residues. V lost 6 bases, J lost 0 bases, and 12 bases lay in between. Germline assignment: CDR1 MNHEY and CDR2 SMNVEV (reference sequence). CDR3 in DNA: TGTGCCAGCAGCGCGGGGGCATATAGCAATCAGCCCCAGCATTTT. Protein: CASSAGAYSNQPQHF.

The chain is built from TRBV7-2 and TRBJ2-7; 10 bases line up with TRBD2. With 3 bases clipped from V and 7 bases from J, the junction kept 6 bases outside the gene matches. This CDR3 region has 14 residues. CDR1 is SGHTA, CDR2 FQGNSA, per germline. CDR3 bases: TGTGCCAGCAGCTTCCTAGCGGGAGTGAGAGAGCAGTACTTC. As protein: CASSFLAGVREQYF.

The V call is TRBV6-5, the J call TRBJ1-1, with D maybe TRBD1 (5 bases). The V end was cut by 2 bases, the J end by 5 bases, with 18 bases between. The germline V gene has CDR1 MNHEY and CDR2 SVGAGI. This CDR3 is built from 16 residues. CDR3 region: CASSYRALGERTEAFF. DNA of the CDR3: TGTGCCAGCAGTTACAGGGCGTTGGGGGAGAGGACTGAAGCTTTCTTT.

This clonotype was counted a few times. The limits of the CDR3 on the DNA are not certain, so only TCRdb's listed CDR3 is given. The chain has TRBV9 and TRBJ2-1; TRBD1, the table's D call, lacks a check against the DNA. Inclusive of both ends, the CDR3 amounts to 12 amino acids. Germline CDR1 is SGDLS and CDR2 is YYNGEE. The chain's CDR3 is CASSVADGAKFF.

The rearrangement links TRBV5-1 to TRBJ2-3; maybe TRBD2 (5 bases). Germline values: CDR1 SGHRS, CDR2 YFSETQ. V was cut by 1 base and J by 2 bases, with 17 bases left in between. The CDR3 length is 17 residues. The DNA of the CDR3 is TGCGCCAGCAGCTTGACCTTGAGAGGAGGATACACAGATACGCAGTATTTT. Translation: CASSLTLRGGYTDTQYF.

This chain joins TRBV6-1 and TRBJ2-6; 12 bases agree with TRBD1. V dropped 5 bases and J dropped 3; count of bases not matched to a gene: 8. CDR1 is MNHNS, CDR2 SASEGT, per germline. The CDR3 spans 18 residues. The DNA of the CDR3 is TGTGCCAGCAGTACCGGGACAGGGGGCGTATTTGGGGCCAACGTCCTGACTTTC. It specifies CASSTGTGGVFGANVLTF.

As regards this clonotype: A read error may be the cause here, since a much bigger clone is one base away. This chain uses TRBV6-5 with TRBJ2-5; D possibly corresponds to TRBD1 (6 bases). From germline, CDR1 is MNHEY and CDR2 SVGAGI. This CDR3 comprises 13 residues. The CDR3 region is CASNYREGETQYF. As DNA, the CDR3 is TGTGCCAGCAATTACAGGGAAGGAGAGACCCAGTACTTC.

In this sample, this clonotype turned up a few times. This chain connects TRBV5-4 to TRBJ1-1, with D unclear. Germline V gene data show CDR1 as SGHNT and CDR2 as YYREEE (reference sequence). Trimming took off 0 bases at V and 6 bases at J, with 3 bases between the two ends. The CDR3 extends over 11 amino acids. CDR3 protein: CASSLAAEAFF. The CDR3 DNA follows: TGTGCCAGCAGCTTGGCAGCTGAAGCTTTCTTT.